These 10 T cell receptor beta chains came from one sample sequenced in a study of T cells expressing NK-cell markers. TCRdb re-called the 5' RACE reads and catalogs CDR3 proteins one per entry, DNA excluded. Its clone listing holds 400,000 or so distinct CDR3 sequences. Material: blood T cells: a sorted CD56 or NKG2C T cell subset, CD4+ or CD8+ T cells, or bulk PBMC T cells (not recorded which). Receptor source: a woman in her forties or fifties in good health.

The chain carries TRBV27 and TRBJ1-1; the TRBD1 assignment by TCRdb is unverifiable without DNA. The CDR3 is 15 residues long. Germline values: CDR1 MNHEY, CDR2 SMNVEV (reference sequence). The CDR3 protein is CATHSGDFLNTEAFF.

This chain links TRBV6-6 with TRBJ2-3; TCRdb picks TRBD2, but there is no DNA to check that call. Germline assignment: CDR1 MNHNY and CDR2 SVGAGI (reference sequence). The CDR3 extends over 16 amino acids. The CDR3 reads CASSSGWEAETDTQYF.

The V gene is TRBV4-1, the J gene TRBJ1-1. The V gene's germline CDR1 is MGHRA and CDR2 YSYEKL. CDR3 length equals 14 residues. The CDR3 here is CASSHMTVNTEAFF.

The chain joins TRBV5-1 to TRBJ2-1; the D gene TCRdb calls, TRBD2, cannot be checked with no DNA. CDR1 and CDR2 from the germline V gene are SGHRS and YFSETQ. This CDR3 region has 13 residues. The CDR3: CASSSTVARVRFF. The whole variable domain, filled in from reference TRBV5-1 and TRBJ2-1, reads KAGVTQTPRYLIKTRGQQVTLSCSPISGHRSVSWYQQTPGQGLQFLFEYFSETQRNKGNFPGRFSGRQFSNSRSEMNVSTLELGDSALYLCASSSTVARVRFFGPGTRLTVL.

The chain uses TRBV7-9 and TRBJ1-1. CDR3 length: 12 amino acids. In germline, CDR1 is SEHNR, CDR2 FQNEAQ (reference sequence). CDR3: CASSLGLTEAFF.

The chain links TRBV27 to TRBJ1-1; TCRdb picks TRBD1, but there is no DNA to check that call. Germline V gene data show CDR1 as MNHEY and CDR2 as SMNVEV (reference sequence). CDR3 size: 14 residues. Here the CDR3 reads CASRGGTENTEAFF.

The chain employs TRBV7-9 and TRBJ2-4. The germline CDR1 and CDR2 sequences are SEHNR and FQNEAQ (reference sequence). The length of the CDR3 is 13 residues. CDR3 region: CASSLVAKNIQYF. Drawing the rest from reference TRBV7-9 and TRBJ2-4, the complete variable domain is DTGVSQNPRHKITKRGQNVTFRCDPISEHNRLYWYRQTLGQGPEFLTYFQNEAQLEKSRLLSDRFSAERPKGSFSTLEIQRTEQGDSAMYLCASSLVAKNIQYFGAGTRLSVL.

The chain combines TRBV12-3 or TRBV12-4 with TRBJ2-2; the TCRdb D gene call, TRBD2, has no DNA to confirm it. The CDR3 length is 17 residues. CDR3 region: CASSLVFPSGRSGELFF.

V and J are TRBV4-1 and TRBJ2-7; TCRdb returns TRBD2, unconfirmable since there is no DNA. There are 16 residues in the CDR3. Germline CDR1 reads MGHRA; CDR2 reads YSYEKL. This chain's CDR3 is CASSQDIGPSTYEQYF.

CDR3 loop: CASKKLRDSLMNTEAFF. The V and J genes are TRBV6-5 and TRBJ1-1; TCRdb designates TRBD1, a call that cannot be tested without DNA. The germline V gene has CDR1 MNHEY and CDR2 SVGAGI. This CDR3 spans 17 amino acids.